Shown below are 25 T cell receptor beta chains from a single sample sequenced in a study of radiation and T cells in renal cell carcinoma. Stated time point: baseline pretreatment blood. As to treatment: 15 Gy SBRT to primary tumor, nephrectomy 4 weeks later. Libraries were prepared by immunoSEQ multiplex PCR; TCRdb keeps only in-frame clonotypes and omits some of them. The sample shows about 61,000 clones, around 72% of them seen only once. This sample comprised blood, obtained from a patient whose treatment included radiotherapy and nephrectomy. The source of these receptors is a man between 60 and 75 years old with renal cell carcinoma.

The V and J genes are TRBV2 and TRBJ1-2; unclear D gene. Trimming took 0 bases from V and 7 from J, leaving 15 bases between them. CDR3 length: 15 residues. The germline V gene encodes CDR1 SNHLY and CDR2 FYNNEI. The DNA of the CDR3 is TGTGCCAGCAGTGAAGCATTGATAACAGTGGCTGGCTACACCTTC. Protein: CASSEALITVAGYTF.

V is TRBV14 and J is TRBJ2-1; 9 bases agree with TRBD2. This CDR3 has 24 amino acids. The V gene's germline CDR1 is SGHDN and CDR2 FVKESK. V was clipped by 4 bases and J by 6 bases; unmatched bases: 34. The CDR3 loop reads CASSLKARLYSGSIDEGAFNEQFF. The CDR3 DNA is TGTGCCAGCAGCCTAAAGGCCCGACTTTATAGCGGGAGCATCGACGAGGGTGCGTTCAATGAGCAGTTCTTC.

CDR3 nucleotides: TGCGCCAGCAATCACACTGAAGCTTTCTTT. Amino acid sequence: CASNHTEAFF. The V gene is TRBV23-1, the J gene TRBJ1-1; D is ambiguous. TRBV23-1 has ORF status, its function being uncertain. This CDR3 spans 10 amino acids. Trimming stripped 7 bases from V and 3 bases from J, with 3 bases between.

The rearrangement links TRBV18 to TRBJ1-2, with 8 bases that match TRBD1. From germline, CDR1 is KGHSH and CDR2 LQKENI. The CDR3 is made up of 15 amino acids. Germline trimming cut 6 bases from V and 4 bases from J; bases unmatched to any gene: 10. CDR3 DNA: TGTGCCAGCTCGTCAACAGGGGGTCGCACCTATGGCTACACCTTC. It encodes CASSSTGGRTYGYTF.

The genes are TRBV13 and TRBJ1-3; D ambiguous. The CDR3 contains 14 residues. V was trimmed by 4 bases and J by 0 bases, leaving 7 bases between them. In germline, CDR1 is PRHDT, CDR2 FYEKMQ (reference sequence). This CDR3 reads CASSSASSGNTIYF. DNA of the CDR3: TGTGCCAGCAGCTCCGCCTCCTCTGGAAACACCATATATTTT.

V is TRBV2 and J is TRBJ1-2, with 7 positions matching TRBD1. This CDR3 has 13 amino acids. Germline assignment: CDR1 SNHLY and CDR2 FYNNEI. J gave up 2 bases and V 4 bases, and 1 base lay outside the gene matches. As DNA, the CDR3 is TGTGCCAGCAGTGCGACAGGGAACTATGGCTACACCTTC. This codes for CASSATGNYGYTF. Drawing the rest from reference TRBV2 and TRBJ1-2, the complete variable domain is EPEVTQTPSHQVTQMGQEVILRCVPISNHLYFYWYRQILGQKVEFLVSFYNNEISEKSEIFDDQFSVERPDGSNFTLKIRSTKLEDSAMYFCASSATGNYGYTFGSGTRLTVV.

The chain recombines TRBV18 with TRBJ2-7; D is uncertain. The length of the CDR3 is 15 residues. CDR1 is KGHSH and CDR2 is LQKENI in the germline V gene. V gave up 6 bases and J gave up 0 bases, with 15 bases separating them. CDR3 nucleotide sequence: TGTGCCAGCTCCGACCTAGAGAAAAGCTCCTACGAGCAGTACGTC. It yields the protein CASSDLEKSSYEQYV.

This rearrangement joins TRBV11-2 to TRBJ2-2; the D call may be TRBD1 or TRBD2 (5 bases each). The CDR3 totals 19 residues. Deletions cut 4 bases from V and 6 bases from J, with 27 bases between. The germline gives CDR1 SGHAT, CDR2 FQNNGV. CDR3 DNA sequence: TGTGCCAGCAGCTGGGGCCGGGACCCCCTATGGGGTCAGGCCGGGGAGCTGTTTTTT. This sequence encodes CASSWGRDPLWGQAGELFF.

The genes are TRBV9 and TRBJ2-1; TRBD2 is a possible D gene (6 bases). Trimming removed 3 bases at V and 4 bases at J, with 14 bases between. The length of the CDR3 is 15 residues. The germline V gene encodes CDR1 SGDLS and CDR2 YYNGEE. CDR3 residues: CASSAQDYTYNEQFF. The CDR3 DNA follows: TGTGCCAGCAGCGCCCAGGACTATACTTACAATGAGCAGTTCTTC.

V is TRBV10-1 and J is TRBJ1-5; 12 nucleotides match TRBD1. V shed 11 bases and J 5 bases; nucleotides not matched to a gene: 7. The CDR3 loop spans 14 amino acids. Germline values: CDR1 WNHNN, CDR2 SYGVQD (reference sequence). The CDR3 here is CAGGDRGQDQPQHF. The CDR3 coding sequence is TGCGCCGGTGGGGACAGGGGGCAAGATCAGCCCCAGCATTTT.

The chain carries TRBV10-3 and TRBJ1-1; D not certain. The CDR3 consists of 13 residues. The ends were cut back, 3 bases at V and 6 bases at J, with 11 bases in the middle. The germline gives CDR1 ENHRY, CDR2 SYGVKD. The CDR3 nucleotides read TGTGCCATCAGTGAAATTGGGTTTGCTGAAGCTTTCTTT. As protein: CAISEIGFAEAFF.

The V gene is TRBV7-9, the J gene TRBJ2-3; D may be TRBD2 (5 bases). Per germline, CDR1 SEHNR and CDR2 FQNEAQ (reference sequence). Between the trimmed V and J ends, which lost 6 bases and 9 bases, there was a span of 10 bases. The CDR3 is 11 amino acids. Written as DNA, the CDR3 is TGTGCCAGCAGGCCCAGAGGGACGCAGTATTTT. Protein product: CASRPRGTQYF.

The table lists this clone with a few counts. The chain is built from TRBV5-6 and TRBJ1-1; weak D call: TRBD1 (5 bases). Germline V gene lookup returns CDR1 SGHDT and CDR2 YYEEEE. This CDR3 region has 15 residues. Trimming took off 4 bases at V and 1 base at J, with 14 bases between the two ends. The CDR3 loop is CASSDLGAQNTEAFF. The CDR3 nucleotides read TGTGCCAGCAGCGACCTCGGGGCTCAGAACACTGAAGCTTTCTTT.

This clone was picked up a small number of times. This chain uses TRBV7-9 with TRBJ2-5; D not certain. Germline V CDR1 and CDR2: SEHNR, FQNEAQ (reference sequence). There are 16 residues in the CDR3. Trimming left V 3 bases short and J 2 bases short, with 16 bases between. CDR3 protein: CASSFMTGSQQETQYF. Written as DNA, the CDR3 is TGTGCCAGCAGCTTCATGACTGGCTCCCAGCAAGAGACCCAGTACTTC.

The chain links TRBV7-9 to TRBJ2-3; no clear D gene. The germline V and J ends were trimmed by 0 bases and 1 base, with 8 bases remaining between them. This CDR3 has 15 residues. Germline V gene lookup returns CDR1 SEHNR and CDR2 FQNEAQ (reference sequence). The CDR3: CASSLAGPGTDTQYF. The CDR3 bases are TGTGCCAGCAGCTTAGCAGGGCCTGGCACAGATACGCAGTATTTT. The variable domain in full, completed from reference TRBV7-9 and TRBJ2-3, reads DTGVSQNPRHKITKRGQNVTFRCDPISEHNRLYWYRQTLGQGPEFLTYFQNEAQLEKSRLLSDRFSAERPKGSFSTLEIQRTEQGDSAMYLCASSLAGPGTDTQYFGPGTRLTVL.

This clone was recorded once. The V and J genes are TRBV5-1 and TRBJ2-3; 9 nucleotides line up with TRBD1. V dropped 3 bases and J dropped 9; count of bases not matched to a gene: 5. There are 13 residues in the CDR3. From germline, CDR1 is SGHRS and CDR2 YFSETQ. The DNA for the CDR3 is TGCGCCAGCAGCTCCGACAGGGGGGAAACGCAGTATTTT. Its protein is CASSSDRGETQYF.

This chain connects TRBV6-4 to TRBJ1-2; 10 bases match TRBD1. This CDR3 has 15 residues. Germline CDR1 MRHNA, CDR2 SNTAGT. Trimming removed 5 bases from V and 5 bases from J; junction bases left unmatched: 8. CDR3 DNA: TGTGCCAGCAGTCCCGGGACAGGGGAAGGTTATGGCTACACCTTC. Encoded protein: CASSPGTGEGYGYTF.

This sequence joins TRBV11-2 and TRBJ2-4, with TRBD2 identical over 13 bases. From germline, CDR1 is SGHAT and CDR2 FQNNGV. There are 17 residues in the CDR3. J gave up 4 bases and V 5 bases, and 8 bases lay outside the gene matches. Here the CDR3 reads CASSPQQLAGGKNIQYF. The CDR3 nucleotides are TGTGCCAGCAGCCCCCAGCAACTAGCGGGGGGGAAAAACATTCAGTACTTC. Full variable domain (rest looked up from reference TRBV11-2 and TRBJ2-4): EAGVAQSPRYKIIEKRQSVAFWCNPISGHATLYWYQQILGQGPKLLIQFQNNGVVDDSQLPKDRFSAERLKGVDSTLKIQPAKLEDSAVYLCASSPQQLAGGKNIQYFGAGTRLSVL.

This chain connects TRBV9 to TRBJ2-5, with D perhaps TRBD2 (6 bases). The CDR3 runs 14 residues. V shed 4 bases and J shed 0 bases, with 10 bases lying between them. CDR1 is SGDLS, CDR2 YYNGEE, per germline. CDR3 bases: TGTGCCAGCAGCATCGGACTAAACCAAGAGACCCAGTACTTC. Protein sequence: CASSIGLNQETQYF.

This clone came up a few times. This sequence joins TRBV9 and TRBJ1-6; 7 bases are shared with TRBD1. CDR1 and CDR2 (germline): SGDLS, YYNGEE. The CDR3 spans 16 residues. J lost 7 bases, V lost 3 bases, and 10 bases had no gene match. This chain's CDR3 is CASSDRGGQYNSPLHF. The CDR3 nucleotides read TGTGCCAGCAGCGACAGAGGGGGACAGTACAATTCACCCCTCCACTTT.

This clone was observed a few times. The chain joins TRBV10-3 to TRBJ1-2; 8 bases line up with TRBD1. This CDR3 has 14 amino acids. The germline gives CDR1 ENHRY, CDR2 SYGVKD. J gave up 2 bases and V 9 bases, and 8 bases lay outside the gene matches. Written as DNA, the CDR3 is TGTGCCATAAAGGACAGGGCCACAAACTATGGCTACACCTTC. Encoded protein: CAIKDRATNYGYTF.

Only a few counts were recorded for this clone. The chain employs TRBV9 and TRBJ2-2; D call uncertain. Between the trimmed V and J ends, which lost 4 bases and 6 bases, there was a span of 16 bases. Germline CDR1 is SGDLS and CDR2 is YYNGEE. The CDR3 extends over 15 amino acids. The chain's CDR3 is CASSPTTFPAGELFF. CDR3 DNA sequence: TGTGCCAGCAGCCCAACGACATTCCCCGCCGGGGAGCTGTTTTTT.

This clone was observed a handful of times. The V gene is TRBV5-4, the J gene TRBJ2-5; no reliable D call. In germline, CDR1 is SGHNT, CDR2 YYREEE (reference sequence). V was cut by 0 bases and J by 1 base, with 13 bases left in between. This CDR3 region has 16 residues. Here the CDR3 DNA reads TGTGCCAGCAGCTTGGGTAAAGGCGGAGCCCAAGAGACCCAGTACTTC. Protein sequence: CASSLGKGGAQETQYF. Variable domain in full (rest from reference TRBV5-4 and TRBJ2-5): ETGVTQSPTHLIKTRGQQVTLRCSSQSGHNTVSWYQQALGQGPQFIFQYYREEENGRGNFPPRFSGLQFPNYSSELNVNALELDDSALYLCASSLGKGGAQETQYFGPGTRLLVL.

The V gene is TRBV5-1, the J gene TRBJ2-3, with 8 bases that match TRBD2. The CDR3 totals 17 residues. Per germline, CDR1 SGHRS and CDR2 YFSETQ. V trimming: 0 bases; J trimming: 0 bases; junction bases outside the gene matches: 6. The CDR3 here is CASSLDGRAWSTDTQYF. The CDR3 nucleotides read TGCGCCAGCAGCTTGGACGGGAGGGCCTGGAGCACAGATACGCAGTATTTT.

This clone was found once. At one end the junction does not follow the germline gene, possibly because of a read error. The V call is TRBV7-9, the J call TRBJ1-1; no definite D call. Germline CDR1 reads SEHNR; CDR2 reads FQNEAQ (reference sequence). This CDR3 has 14 amino acids. CDR3 bases: TGTGCCAGCAGCTTAGCGCCGGGGAACCCTGAAGCTTTCTTT. Translating gives CASSLAPGNPEAFF.